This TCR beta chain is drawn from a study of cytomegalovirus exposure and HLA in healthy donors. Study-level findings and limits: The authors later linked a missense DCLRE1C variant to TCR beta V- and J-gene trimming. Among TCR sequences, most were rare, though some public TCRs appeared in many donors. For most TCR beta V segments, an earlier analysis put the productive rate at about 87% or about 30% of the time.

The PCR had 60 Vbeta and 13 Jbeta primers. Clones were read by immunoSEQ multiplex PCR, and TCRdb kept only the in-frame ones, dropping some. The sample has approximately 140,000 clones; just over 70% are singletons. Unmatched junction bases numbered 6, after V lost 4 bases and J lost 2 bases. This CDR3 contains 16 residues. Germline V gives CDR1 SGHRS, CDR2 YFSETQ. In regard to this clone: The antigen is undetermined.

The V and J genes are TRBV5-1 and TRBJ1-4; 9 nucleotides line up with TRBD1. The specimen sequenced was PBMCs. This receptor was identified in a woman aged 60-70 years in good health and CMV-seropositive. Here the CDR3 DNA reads TGCGCCAGCAGCGTGGGGACAGGGTTGACTAATGAAAAACTGTTTTTT. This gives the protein CASSVGTGLTNEKLFF.